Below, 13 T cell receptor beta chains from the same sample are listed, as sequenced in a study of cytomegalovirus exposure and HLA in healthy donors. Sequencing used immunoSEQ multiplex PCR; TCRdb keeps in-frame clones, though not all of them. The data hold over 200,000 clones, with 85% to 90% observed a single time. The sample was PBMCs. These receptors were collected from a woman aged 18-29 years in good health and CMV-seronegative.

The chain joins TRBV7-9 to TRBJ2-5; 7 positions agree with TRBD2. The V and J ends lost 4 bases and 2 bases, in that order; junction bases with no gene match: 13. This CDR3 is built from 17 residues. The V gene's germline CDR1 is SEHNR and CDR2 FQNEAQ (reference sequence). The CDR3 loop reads CASSSLAARGPQETQYF. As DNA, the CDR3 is TGTGCCAGCAGCTCGCTAGCGGCAAGGGGCCCTCAAGAGACCCAGTACTTC.

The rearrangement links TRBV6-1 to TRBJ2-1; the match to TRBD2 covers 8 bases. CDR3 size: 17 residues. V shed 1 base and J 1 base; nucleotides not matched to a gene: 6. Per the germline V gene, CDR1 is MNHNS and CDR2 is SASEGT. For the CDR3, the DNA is TGTGCCAGCAGTGAAGGAACTAGCGGACTATCCTACAATGAGCAGTTCTTC. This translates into CASSEGTSGLSYNEQFF.

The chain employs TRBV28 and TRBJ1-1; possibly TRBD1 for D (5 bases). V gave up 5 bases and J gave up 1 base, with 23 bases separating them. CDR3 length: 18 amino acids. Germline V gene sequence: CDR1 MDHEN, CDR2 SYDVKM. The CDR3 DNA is TGTGCCAGCAGTCCAACCTGGGGGGGTTCCACGTCGAACACTGAAGCTTTCTTT. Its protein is CASSPTWGGSTSNTEAFF.

CDR3 DNA: TGTGCCAGCAGCTACGCGCGGGGGCGAGGTTACGAGCAGTACTTC. Its translation is CASSYARGRGYEQYF. V and J are TRBV27 and TRBJ2-7, with D perhaps matching TRBD2 (7 bases). The V and J ends lost 6 bases and 4 bases respectively, with 19 bases between them. The CDR3 totals 15 residues. Germline V gives CDR1 MNHEY, CDR2 SMNVEV (reference sequence).

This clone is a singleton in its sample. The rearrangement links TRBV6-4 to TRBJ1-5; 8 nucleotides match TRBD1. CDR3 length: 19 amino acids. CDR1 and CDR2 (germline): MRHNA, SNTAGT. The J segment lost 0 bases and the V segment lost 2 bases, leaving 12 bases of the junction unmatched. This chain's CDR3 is CASSDPGQGRLDSNQPQHF. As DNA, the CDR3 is TGTGCCAGCAGTGACCCCGGACAGGGCCGTTTGGATAGCAATCAGCCCCAGCATTTT.

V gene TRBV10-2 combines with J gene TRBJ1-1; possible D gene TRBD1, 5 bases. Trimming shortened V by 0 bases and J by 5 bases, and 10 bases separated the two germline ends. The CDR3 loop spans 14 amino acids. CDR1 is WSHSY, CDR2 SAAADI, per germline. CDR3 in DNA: TGCGCCAGCAGTGAGTCAAGGGGCAGGACTGAAGCTTTCTTT. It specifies CASSESRGRTEAFF.

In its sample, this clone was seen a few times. The CDR3 loop reads CASSLREAPNYGYTF. The CDR3 nucleotides are TGTGCCAGCAGCCTCCGGGAGGCCCCTAACTATGGCTACACCTTC. The chain uses TRBV7-2 and TRBJ1-2; D is uncertain. The ends were cut back, 5 bases at V and 0 bases at J, with 13 bases in the middle. Germline assignment: CDR1 SGHTA and CDR2 FQGNSA. There are 15 residues in the CDR3. Full variable domain (remainder filled in from reference TRBV7-2 and TRBJ1-2): GAGVSQSPSNKVTEKGKDVELRCDPISGHTALYWYRQSLGQGLEFLIYFQGNSAPDKSGLPSDRFSAERTGGSVSTLTIQRTQQEDSAVYLCASSLREAPNYGYTFGSGTRLTVV.

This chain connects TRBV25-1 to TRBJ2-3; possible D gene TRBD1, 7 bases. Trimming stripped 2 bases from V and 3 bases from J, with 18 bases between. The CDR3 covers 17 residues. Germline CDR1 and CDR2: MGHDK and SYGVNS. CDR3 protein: CASSERETGFMTDTQYF. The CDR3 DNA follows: TGTGCCAGCAGTGAACGGGAGACAGGGTTTATGACAGATACGCAGTATTTT.

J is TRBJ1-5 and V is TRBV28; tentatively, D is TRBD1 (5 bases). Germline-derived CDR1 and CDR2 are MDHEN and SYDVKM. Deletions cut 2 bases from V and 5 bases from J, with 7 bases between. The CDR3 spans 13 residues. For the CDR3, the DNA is TGTGCCAGCAGTTTACCAGGGTATCAGCCCCAGCATTTT. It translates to CASSLPGYQPQHF.

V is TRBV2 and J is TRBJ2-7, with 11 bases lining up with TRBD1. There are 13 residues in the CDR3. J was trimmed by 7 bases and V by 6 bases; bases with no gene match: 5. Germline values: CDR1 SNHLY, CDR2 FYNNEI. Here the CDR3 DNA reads TGTGCCAGCAGCTGGGGACAGGGGGTTGAGCAGTACTTC. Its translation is CASSWGQGVEQYF. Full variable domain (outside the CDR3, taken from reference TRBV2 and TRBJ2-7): EPEVTQTPSHQVTQMGQEVILRCVPISNHLYFYWYRQILGQKVEFLVSFYNNEISEKSEIFDDQFSVERPDGSNFTLKIRSTKLEDSAMYFCASSWGQGVEQYFGPGTRLTVT.

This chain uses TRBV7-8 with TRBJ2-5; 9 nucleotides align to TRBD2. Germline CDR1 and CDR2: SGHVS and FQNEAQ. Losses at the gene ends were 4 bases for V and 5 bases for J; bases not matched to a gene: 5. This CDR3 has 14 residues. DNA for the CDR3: TGTGCCAGCAGCTCGGGACTAGCCGGGGAGACCCAGTACTTC. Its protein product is CASSSGLAGETQYF.

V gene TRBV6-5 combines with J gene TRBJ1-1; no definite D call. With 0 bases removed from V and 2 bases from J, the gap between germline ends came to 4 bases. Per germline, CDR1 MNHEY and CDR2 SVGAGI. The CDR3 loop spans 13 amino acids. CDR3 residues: CASSYSSNTEAFF. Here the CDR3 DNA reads TGTGCCAGCAGTTACTCGTCTAACACTGAAGCTTTCTTT.

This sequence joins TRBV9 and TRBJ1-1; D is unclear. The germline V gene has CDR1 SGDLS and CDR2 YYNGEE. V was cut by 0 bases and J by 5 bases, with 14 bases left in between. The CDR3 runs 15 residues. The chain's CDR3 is CASSVGAGLWTEAFF. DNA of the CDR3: TGTGCCAGCAGCGTAGGAGCAGGACTGTGGACTGAAGCTTTCTTT.